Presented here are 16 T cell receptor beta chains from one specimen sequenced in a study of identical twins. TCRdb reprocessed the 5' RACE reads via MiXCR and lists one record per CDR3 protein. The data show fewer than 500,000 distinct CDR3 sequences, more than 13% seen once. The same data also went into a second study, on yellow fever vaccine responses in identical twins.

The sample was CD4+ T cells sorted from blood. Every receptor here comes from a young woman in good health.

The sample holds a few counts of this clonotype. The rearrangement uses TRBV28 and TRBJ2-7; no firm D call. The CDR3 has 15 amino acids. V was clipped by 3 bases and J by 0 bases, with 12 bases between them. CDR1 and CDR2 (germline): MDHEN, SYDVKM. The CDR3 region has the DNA TGTGCCAGCAGTTTTTCCGGAAAAGGCTCCTACGAGCAGTACTTC. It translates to CASSFSGKGSYEQYF.

The CDR3 region is CASSQDSGGRTNNEQFF. The CDR3 DNA is TGTGCCAGCAGCCAAGATTCGGGCGGGAGGACTAACAATGAGCAGTTCTTC. J is TRBJ2-1 and V is TRBV4-2, with TRBD2 identical over 8 bases. CDR3 length: 17 residues. The germline V gene encodes CDR1 LGHNA and CDR2 YNFKEQ. With V trimmed by 0 bases and J by 5 bases, 9 bases remained unmatched.

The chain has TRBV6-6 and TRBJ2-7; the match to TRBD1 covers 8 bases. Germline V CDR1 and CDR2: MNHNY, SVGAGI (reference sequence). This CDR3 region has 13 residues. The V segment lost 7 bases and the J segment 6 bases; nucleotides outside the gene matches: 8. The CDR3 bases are TGTGCCAGCAAAATACTAACAGGGGGCGAGCAGTACTTC. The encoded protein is CASKILTGGEQYF.

For the CDR3, the DNA is TGTGCCAGCACCCAGCTGGAGGGGTCCGGGGAGCTGTTTTTT. Amino acid sequence: CASTQLEGSGELFF. The rearrangement joins TRBV2 to TRBJ2-2, with D perhaps matching TRBD2 (6 bases). Germline CDR1 is SNHLY and CDR2 is FYNNEI. Trimming removed 7 bases from V and 6 bases from J, with 15 bases in between. This CDR3 has 14 amino acids.

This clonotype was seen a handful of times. CDR3 region: CASGRGLVGELFF. For the CDR3, the DNA is TGTGCCAGCGGCAGGGGGCTGGTCGGGGAGCTGTTTTTT. The chain joins TRBV11-3 to TRBJ2-2, with 8 bases fitting TRBD1. This CDR3 comprises 13 residues. V lost 8 bases, J lost 7 bases, and 6 bases stayed unmatched. The germline V gene encodes CDR1 SGHNT and CDR2 YENEEA.

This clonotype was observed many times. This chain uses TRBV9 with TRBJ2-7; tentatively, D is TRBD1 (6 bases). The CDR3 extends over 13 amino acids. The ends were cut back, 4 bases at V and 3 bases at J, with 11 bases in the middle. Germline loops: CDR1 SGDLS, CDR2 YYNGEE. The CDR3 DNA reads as TGTGCCAGCAGCCGACAGGAATTCTACGAGCAGTACTTC. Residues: CASSRQEFYEQYF.

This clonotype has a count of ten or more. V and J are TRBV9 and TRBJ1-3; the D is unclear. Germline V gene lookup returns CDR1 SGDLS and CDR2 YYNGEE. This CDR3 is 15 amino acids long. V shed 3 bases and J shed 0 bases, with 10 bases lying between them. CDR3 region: CASSARGDSGNTIYF. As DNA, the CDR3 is TGTGCCAGCAGCGCCCGAGGAGACTCTGGAAACACCATATATTTT.

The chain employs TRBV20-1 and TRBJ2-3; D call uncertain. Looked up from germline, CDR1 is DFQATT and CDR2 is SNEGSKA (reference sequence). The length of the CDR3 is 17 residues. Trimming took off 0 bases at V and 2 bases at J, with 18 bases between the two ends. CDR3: CSARDMLRLDLTDTQYF. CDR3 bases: TGCAGTGCTAGAGATATGCTAAGGCTAGACCTCACAGATACGCAGTATTTT.

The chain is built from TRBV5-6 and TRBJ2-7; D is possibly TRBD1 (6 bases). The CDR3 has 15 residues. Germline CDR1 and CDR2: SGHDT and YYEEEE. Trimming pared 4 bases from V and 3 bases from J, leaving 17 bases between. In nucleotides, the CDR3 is TGTGCCAGCAGCGCCTCCGGGACACCGGTCTACGAGCAGTACTTC. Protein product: CASSASGTPVYEQYF.

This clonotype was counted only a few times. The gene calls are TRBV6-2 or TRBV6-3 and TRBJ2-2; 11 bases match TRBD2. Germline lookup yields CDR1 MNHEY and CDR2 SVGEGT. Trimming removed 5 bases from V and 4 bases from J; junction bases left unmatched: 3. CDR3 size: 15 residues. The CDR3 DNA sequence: TGTGCCAGCAGTAGACTAGCGGGAACCACCGGGGAGCTGTTTTTT. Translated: CASSRLAGTTGELFF.

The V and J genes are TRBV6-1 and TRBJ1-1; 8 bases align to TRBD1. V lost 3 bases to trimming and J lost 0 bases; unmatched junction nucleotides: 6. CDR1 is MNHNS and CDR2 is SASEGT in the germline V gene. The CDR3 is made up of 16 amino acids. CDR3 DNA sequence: TGTGCCAGCAGTGACCCCCGGACAGGGATGAACACTGAAGCTTTCTTT. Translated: CASSDPRTGMNTEAFF.

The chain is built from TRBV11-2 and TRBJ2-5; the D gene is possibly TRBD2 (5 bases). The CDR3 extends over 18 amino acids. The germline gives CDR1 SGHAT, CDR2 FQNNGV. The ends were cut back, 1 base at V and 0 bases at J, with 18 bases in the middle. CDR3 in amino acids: CASSLVDGRGQYQETQYF. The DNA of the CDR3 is TGTGCCAGCAGCTTAGTCGACGGGCGCGGGCAATACCAAGAGACCCAGTACTTC.

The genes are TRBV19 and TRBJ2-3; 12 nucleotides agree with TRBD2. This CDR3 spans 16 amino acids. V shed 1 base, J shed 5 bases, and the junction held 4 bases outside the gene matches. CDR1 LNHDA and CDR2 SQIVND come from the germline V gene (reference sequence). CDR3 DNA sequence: TGTGCCAGTAGTATAGGACTAGCGGGAGTGAGAGATACGCAGTATTTT. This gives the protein CASSIGLAGVRDTQYF. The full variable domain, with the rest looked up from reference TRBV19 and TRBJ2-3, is DGGITQSPKYLFRKEGQNVTLSCEQNLNHDAMYWYRQDPGQGLRLIYYSQIVNDFQKGDIAEGYSVSREKKESFPLTVTSAQKNPTAFYLCASSIGLAGVRDTQYFGPGTRLTVL.

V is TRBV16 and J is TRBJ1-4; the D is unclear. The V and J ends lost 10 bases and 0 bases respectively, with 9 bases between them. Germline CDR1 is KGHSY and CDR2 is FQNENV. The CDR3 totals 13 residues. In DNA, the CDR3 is TGTGCCACCAGGATTGCAACTAATGAAAAACTGTTTTTT. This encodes CATRIATNEKLFF.

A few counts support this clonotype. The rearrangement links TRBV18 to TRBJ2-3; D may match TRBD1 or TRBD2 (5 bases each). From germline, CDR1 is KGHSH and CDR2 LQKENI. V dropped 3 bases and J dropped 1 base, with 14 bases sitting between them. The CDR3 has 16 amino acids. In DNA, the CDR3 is TGTGCCAGCTCACCCAGAACCGGGACGGGCACAGATACGCAGTATTTT. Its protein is CASSPRTGTGTDTQYF.

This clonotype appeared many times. CDR3 in DNA: TGCAGCGGCAGACAGGGTCTCATGAACACTGAAGCTTTCTTT. Residues: CSGRQGLMNTEAFF. The chain uses TRBV29-1 and TRBJ1-1; TRBD1 aligns across 7 bases. This CDR3 has 14 residues. V gave up 7 bases and J gave up 0 bases; unmatched junction bases: 8. The germline V gene has CDR1 SQVTM and CDR2 ANQGSEA.